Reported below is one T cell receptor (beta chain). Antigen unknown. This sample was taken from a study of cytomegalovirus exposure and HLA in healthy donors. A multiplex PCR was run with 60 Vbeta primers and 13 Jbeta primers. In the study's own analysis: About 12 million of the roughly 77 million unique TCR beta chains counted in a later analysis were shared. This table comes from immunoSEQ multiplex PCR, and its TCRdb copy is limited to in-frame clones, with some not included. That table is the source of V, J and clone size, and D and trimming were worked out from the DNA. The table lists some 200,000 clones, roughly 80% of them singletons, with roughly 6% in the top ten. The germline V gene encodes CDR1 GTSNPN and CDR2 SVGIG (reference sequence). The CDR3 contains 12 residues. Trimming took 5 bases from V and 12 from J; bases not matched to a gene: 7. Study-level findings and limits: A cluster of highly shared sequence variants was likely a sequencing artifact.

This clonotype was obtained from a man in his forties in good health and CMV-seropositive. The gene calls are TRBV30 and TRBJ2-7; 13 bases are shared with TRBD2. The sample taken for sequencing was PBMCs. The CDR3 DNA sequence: TGTGCCTGGGGGACTAGCGGGACCCGGAGGTACTTC. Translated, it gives CAWGTSGTRRYF.